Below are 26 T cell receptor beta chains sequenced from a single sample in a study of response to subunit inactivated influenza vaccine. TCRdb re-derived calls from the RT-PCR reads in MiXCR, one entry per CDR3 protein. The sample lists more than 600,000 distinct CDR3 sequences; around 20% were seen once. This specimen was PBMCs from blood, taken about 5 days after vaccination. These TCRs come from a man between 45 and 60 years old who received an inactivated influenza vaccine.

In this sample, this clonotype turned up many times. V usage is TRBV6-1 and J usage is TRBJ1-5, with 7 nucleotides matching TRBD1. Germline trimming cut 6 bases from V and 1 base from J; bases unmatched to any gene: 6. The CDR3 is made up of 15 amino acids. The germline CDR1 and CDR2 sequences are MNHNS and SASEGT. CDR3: CASSPTGVSNQPQHF. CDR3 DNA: TGTGCCAGCAGCCCCACAGGGGTGAGCAATCAGCCCCAGCATTTT.

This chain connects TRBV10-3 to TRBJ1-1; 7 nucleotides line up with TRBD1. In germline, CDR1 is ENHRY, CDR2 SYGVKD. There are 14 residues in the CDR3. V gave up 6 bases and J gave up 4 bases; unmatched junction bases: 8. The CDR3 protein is CAIRETGVGTEAFF. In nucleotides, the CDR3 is TGTGCCATCAGGGAAACAGGGGTGGGCACTGAAGCTTTCTTT.

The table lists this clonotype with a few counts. CDR3 nucleotides: TGCGCCAGCAGCACTCTAGCGGGAGGGTCCTACAATGAGCAGTTCTTC. Amino acid sequence: CASSTLAGGSYNEQFF. V usage is TRBV5-1 and J usage is TRBJ2-1; 12 bases match TRBD2. Germline values: CDR1 SGHRS, CDR2 YFSETQ. V was pared by 4 bases and J by 1 base, with 3 bases of the junction left unmatched. This CDR3 is built from 16 residues.

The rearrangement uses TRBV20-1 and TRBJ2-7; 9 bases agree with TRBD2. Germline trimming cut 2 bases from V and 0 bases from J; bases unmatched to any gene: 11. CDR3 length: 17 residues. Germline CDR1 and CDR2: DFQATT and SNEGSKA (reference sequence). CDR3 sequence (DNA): TGCAGTGCTAGATCAATAGCGGGGGCCCTCCCCTCCTACGAGCAGTACTTC. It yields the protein CSARSIAGALPSYEQYF.

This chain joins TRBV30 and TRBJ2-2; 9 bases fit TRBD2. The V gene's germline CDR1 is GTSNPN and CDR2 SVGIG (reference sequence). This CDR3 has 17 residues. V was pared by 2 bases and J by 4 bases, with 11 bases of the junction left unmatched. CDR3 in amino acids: CAWSPTRTSAFTGELFF. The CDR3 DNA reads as TGTGCCTGGAGTCCCACTAGGACTAGCGCGTTCACCGGGGAGCTGTTTTTT.

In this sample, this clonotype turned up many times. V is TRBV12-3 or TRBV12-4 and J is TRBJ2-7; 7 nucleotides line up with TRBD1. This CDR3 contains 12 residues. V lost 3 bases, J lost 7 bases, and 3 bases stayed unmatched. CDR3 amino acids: CASSFDREEQYF. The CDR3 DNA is TGTGCCAGCAGTTTTGACAGGGAAGAGCAGTACTTC.

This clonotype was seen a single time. The CDR3 protein is CASSVPGGEQYF. DNA for the CDR3: TGTGCCAGTAGTGTCCCTGGTGGAGAGCAGTACTTC. This rearrangement joins TRBV19 to TRBJ2-7, with D unclear. Trimming took 5 bases from V and 7 from J, leaving 12 bases between them. CDR3 length: 12 amino acids. Germline assignment: CDR1 LNHDA and CDR2 SQIVND (reference sequence).

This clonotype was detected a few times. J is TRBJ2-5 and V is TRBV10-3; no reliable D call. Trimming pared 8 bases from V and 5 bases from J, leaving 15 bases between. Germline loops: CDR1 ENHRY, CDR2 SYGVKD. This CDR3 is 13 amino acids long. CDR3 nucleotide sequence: TGTGCCATCCGGCCGGCAGGCAGGGAGACCCAGTACTTC. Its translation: CAIRPAGRETQYF.

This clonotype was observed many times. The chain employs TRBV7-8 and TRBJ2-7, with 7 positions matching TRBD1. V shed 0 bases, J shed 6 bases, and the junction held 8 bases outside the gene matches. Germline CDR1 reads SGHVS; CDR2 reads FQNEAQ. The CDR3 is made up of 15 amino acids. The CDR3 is CASSLATGVMGEQYF. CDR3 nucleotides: TGTGCCAGCAGCTTAGCTACAGGGGTGATGGGCGAGCAGTACTTC.

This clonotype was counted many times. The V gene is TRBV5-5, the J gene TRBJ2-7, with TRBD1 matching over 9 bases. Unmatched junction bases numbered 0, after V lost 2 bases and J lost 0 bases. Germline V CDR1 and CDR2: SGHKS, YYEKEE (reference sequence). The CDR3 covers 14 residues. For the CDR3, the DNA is TGTGCCAGCAGCTTACAGGGGGCCTCCTACGAGCAGTACTTC. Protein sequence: CASSLQGASYEQYF.

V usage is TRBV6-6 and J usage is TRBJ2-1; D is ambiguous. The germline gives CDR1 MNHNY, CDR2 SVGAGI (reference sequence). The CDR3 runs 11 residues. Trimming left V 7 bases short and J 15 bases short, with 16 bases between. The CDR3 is CASTEPPPLFF. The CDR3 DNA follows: TGTGCCAGCACGGAGCCGCCCCCGCTGTTCTTC.

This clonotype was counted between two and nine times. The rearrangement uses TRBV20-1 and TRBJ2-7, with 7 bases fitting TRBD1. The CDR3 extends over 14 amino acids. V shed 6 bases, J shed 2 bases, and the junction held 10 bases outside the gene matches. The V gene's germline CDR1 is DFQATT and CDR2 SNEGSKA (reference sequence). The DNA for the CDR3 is TGCAGTGCAACCGACAGGGAGTCTGCCTACGAGCAGTACTTC. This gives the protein CSATDRESAYEQYF.

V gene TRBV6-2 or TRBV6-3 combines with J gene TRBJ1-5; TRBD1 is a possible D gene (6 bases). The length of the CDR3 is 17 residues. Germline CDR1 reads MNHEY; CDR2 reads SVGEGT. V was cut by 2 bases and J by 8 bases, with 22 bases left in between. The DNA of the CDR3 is TGTGCCAGCAGTTACAGTCACAGGGAGCGCGTGGACGAGCCCCAGCATTTT. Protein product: CASSYSHRERVDEPQHF.

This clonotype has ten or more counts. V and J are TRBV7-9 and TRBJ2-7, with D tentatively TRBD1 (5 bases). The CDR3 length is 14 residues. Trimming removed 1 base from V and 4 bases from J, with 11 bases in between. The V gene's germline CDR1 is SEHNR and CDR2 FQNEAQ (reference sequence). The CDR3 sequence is CASSLGGRVYEQYF. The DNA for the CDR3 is TGTGCCAGCAGCTTAGGTGGCAGGGTGTACGAGCAGTACTTC.

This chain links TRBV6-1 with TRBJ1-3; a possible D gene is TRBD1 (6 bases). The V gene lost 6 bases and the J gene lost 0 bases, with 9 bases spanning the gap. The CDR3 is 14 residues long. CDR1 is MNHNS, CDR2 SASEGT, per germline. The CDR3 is CASRAGVSGNTIYF. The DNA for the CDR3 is TGTGCCAGCAGAGCAGGGGTCTCTGGAAACACCATATATTTT.

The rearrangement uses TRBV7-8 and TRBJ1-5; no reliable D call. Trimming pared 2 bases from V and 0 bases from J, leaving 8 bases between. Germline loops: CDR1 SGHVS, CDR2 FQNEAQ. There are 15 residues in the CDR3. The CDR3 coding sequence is TGTGCCAGCAGCTTATTGGTCAGTAGCAATCAGCCCCAGCATTTT. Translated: CASSLLVSSNQPQHF.

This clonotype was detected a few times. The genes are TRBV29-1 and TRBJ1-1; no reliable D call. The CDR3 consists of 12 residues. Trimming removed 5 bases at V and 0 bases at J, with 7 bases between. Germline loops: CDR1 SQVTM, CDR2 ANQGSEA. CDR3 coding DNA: TGCAGCGTTTTGGCGCTGAACACTGAAGCTTTCTTT. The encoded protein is CSVLALNTEAFF.

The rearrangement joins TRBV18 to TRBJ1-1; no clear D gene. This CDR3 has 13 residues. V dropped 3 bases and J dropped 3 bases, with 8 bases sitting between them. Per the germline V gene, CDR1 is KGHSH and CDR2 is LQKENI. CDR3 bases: TGTGCCAGCTCACCTAGAAGGGACACTGAAGCTTTCTTT. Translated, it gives CASSPRRDTEAFF.

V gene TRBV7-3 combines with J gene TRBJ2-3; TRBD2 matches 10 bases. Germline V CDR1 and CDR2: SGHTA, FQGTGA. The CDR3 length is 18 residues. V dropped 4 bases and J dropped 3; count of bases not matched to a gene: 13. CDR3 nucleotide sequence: TGTGCCAGCAGCTCGACGGGAACACTAGCGGGATGGACAGATACGCAGTATTTT. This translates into CASSSTGTLAGWTDTQYF.

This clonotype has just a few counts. The DNA of the CDR3 is TGTGCCAGCAGTGGTGGACTAGCGGGAGGAGATACGCAGTATTTT. It translates to CASSGGLAGGDTQYF. V and J are TRBV6-1 and TRBJ2-3, with TRBD2 identical over 14 bases. This CDR3 contains 15 residues. The trim removed 4 bases at V and 5 bases at J, leaving 2 bases unmatched. CDR1 is MNHNS and CDR2 is SASEGT in the germline V gene.

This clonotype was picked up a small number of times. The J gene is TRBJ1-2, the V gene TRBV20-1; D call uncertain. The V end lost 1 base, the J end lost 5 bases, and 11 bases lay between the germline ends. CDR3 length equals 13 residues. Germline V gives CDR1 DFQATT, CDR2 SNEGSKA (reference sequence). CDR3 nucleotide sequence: TGCAGTGCTAGAGGGGAGGCACCATATGGCTACACCTTC. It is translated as CSARGEAPYGYTF.

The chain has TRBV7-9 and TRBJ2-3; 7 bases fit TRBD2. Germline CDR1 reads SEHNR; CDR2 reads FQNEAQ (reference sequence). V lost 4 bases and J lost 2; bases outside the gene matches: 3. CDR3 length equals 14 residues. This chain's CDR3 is CASSWGGTTDTQYF. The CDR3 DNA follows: TGTGCCAGCAGCTGGGGGGGTACCACAGATACGCAGTATTTT.

CDR3 loop: CSAHGGGTRSSYEQYF. The DNA of the CDR3 is TGCAGTGCTCATGGGGGTGGGACTAGATCGTCCTACGAGCAGTACTTC. V and J are TRBV20-1 and TRBJ2-7; TRBD2 matches 8 bases. The CDR3 length is 16 residues. V gave up 5 bases and J gave up 1 base; unmatched junction bases: 13. Germline V gene data show CDR1 as DFQATT and CDR2 as SNEGSKA (reference sequence).

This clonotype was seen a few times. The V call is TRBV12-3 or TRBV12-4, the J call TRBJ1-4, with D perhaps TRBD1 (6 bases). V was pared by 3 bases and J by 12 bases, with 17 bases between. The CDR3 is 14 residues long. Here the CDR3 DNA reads TGTGCCAGCAGTTTCCGGGCAGGGGCTTTGGAACTGTTTTTT. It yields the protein CASSFRAGALELFF.

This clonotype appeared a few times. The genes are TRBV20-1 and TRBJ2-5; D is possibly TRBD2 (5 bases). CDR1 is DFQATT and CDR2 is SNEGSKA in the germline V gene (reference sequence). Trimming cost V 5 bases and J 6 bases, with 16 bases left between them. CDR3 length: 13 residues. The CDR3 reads CSAAGSLEKTQYF. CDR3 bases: TGCAGTGCTGCGGGCAGTTTGGAGAAGACCCAGTACTTC.

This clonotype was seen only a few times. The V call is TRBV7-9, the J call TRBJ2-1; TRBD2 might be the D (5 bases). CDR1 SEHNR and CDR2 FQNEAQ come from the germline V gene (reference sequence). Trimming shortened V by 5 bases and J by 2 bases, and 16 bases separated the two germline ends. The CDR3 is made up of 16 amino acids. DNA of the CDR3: TGTGCCAGCAGCCCCCCGGGATCGCTTACCTACAATGAGCAGTTCTTC. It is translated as CASSPPGSLTYNEQFF.